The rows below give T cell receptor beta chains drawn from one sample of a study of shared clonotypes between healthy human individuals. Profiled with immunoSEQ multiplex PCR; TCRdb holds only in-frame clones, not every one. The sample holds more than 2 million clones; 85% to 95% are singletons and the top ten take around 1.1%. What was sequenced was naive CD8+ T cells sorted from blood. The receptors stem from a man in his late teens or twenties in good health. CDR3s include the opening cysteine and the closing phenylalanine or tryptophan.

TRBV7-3 CASSDYTDTQYF
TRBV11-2 CASSLGQQETQYF
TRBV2 CASSEWTGTLNEQFF
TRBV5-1 CASSYSGTAYGYTF
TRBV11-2 CASSLEGVYGYTF
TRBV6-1 CASSDWDRVGETQYF
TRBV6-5 CASSYLPTGVETQYF
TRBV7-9 CASSSYGEQYF
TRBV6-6 CASDEDSLNTEAFF
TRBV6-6 CASREGPFNEQFF
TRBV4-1 CASSQVASRLADTDTQYF
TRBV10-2 CASSELAGDDETQYF
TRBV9 CASSVTSALQETQYF
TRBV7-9 CASTLRRGSSDEKLFF
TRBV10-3 CAITPGGNGYTF
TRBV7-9 CASMASTEAFF
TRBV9 CASSNPRAYSDRGRPPETQYF
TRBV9 CASSLTAYTEAFF
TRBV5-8 CASSLGGAGNQPQHF
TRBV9 CASSVRLAGGADTQYF
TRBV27 CASSLSIRGHTDTQYF
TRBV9 CASSPVTGGDSPLHF
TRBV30 CAWSVGGSDGYTF
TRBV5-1 CASSASAGELFF
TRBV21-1 CASSKGSRRLYEQYF
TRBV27 CASSSRLGTRAYEQYF
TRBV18 CASSYGTSGYEQYF
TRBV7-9 CASSDGTSGLEQFF
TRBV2 CASSDRAGNPYYEQYF
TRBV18 CASSPILQGPGELFF
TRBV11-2 CASSLPLGFKETQYF
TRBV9 CASSPGGSYEQYF
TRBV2 CASRDSEGTEAFF
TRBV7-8 CASSSFSGFTDTQYF
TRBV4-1 CASSVQGEGPTSYEQYF
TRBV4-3 CASSQDWATQETQYF
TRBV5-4 CASSAQLTDTQYF
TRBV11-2 CASSDLGLRYEQFF
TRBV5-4 CASSLDGDPGANVLTF
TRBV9 CASSRHPGEGPDTQYF
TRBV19 CASNLMGLGGYTF
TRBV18 CASSPGEHAGRQPQHF
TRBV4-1 CASSIRQGFARGGDTQYF
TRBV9 CASSGASGADTGELFF
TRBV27 CASSDSPDHSPLHF
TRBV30 CAWKILDTEAFF
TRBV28 CASSLAGGPDNEQFF
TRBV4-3 CASSQVTGNTEAFF
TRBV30 CAWDDTDTQYF
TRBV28 CASSTIAGISYEQYF
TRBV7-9 CASSSTRGHPLYEQYF
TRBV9 CASSVTPGLEGETQYF
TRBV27 CASSFPGTNNEQFF
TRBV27 CASSLSPGSGNTIYF
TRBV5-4 CASSSGLAGALISYNEQFF
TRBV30 CAWSSRALSTDTQYF
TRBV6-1 CASSVGDIFATNEKLFF
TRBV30 CAWSGLVDGNEQFF
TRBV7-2 CASSLDSGVTGELFF